What follows are 13 T cell receptor beta chains derived from one specimen sequenced in a study of neurological immune-mediated disorders. TCRdb redid the calling of the 5' RACE reads with MiXCR, one entry per CDR3 protein. This sample has 65,000 to 95,000 distinct CDR3 sequences, with 5% to 5.5% found just once. The specimen sequenced was PBMCs. The receptors originated from a woman in her thirties with multiple sclerosis.

This clonotype has ten or more counts. The chain uses TRBV7-9 and TRBJ1-1, with a tentative D call TRBD1 (5 bases). This CDR3 has 13 amino acids. From germline, CDR1 is SEHNR and CDR2 FQNEAQ (reference sequence). Trimming left V 1 base short and J 4 bases short, with 7 bases between. The CDR3, as DNA: TGTGCCAGCAGCTTAGGGGGACCCACTGAAGCTTTCTTT. Translated: CASSLGGPTEAFF.

This clonotype was seen many times. The rearrangement links TRBV10-3 to TRBJ2-5; no clear D gene. Germline CDR1 ENHRY, CDR2 SYGVKD. This CDR3 has 13 residues. Deletions cut 3 bases from V and 1 base from J, with 6 bases between. The CDR3 DNA sequence: TGTGCCATCAGTGAACGCTTCCAAGAGACCCAGTACTTC. Its translation is CAISERFQETQYF.

This clonotype occurred many times. The chain links TRBV11-2 to TRBJ2-1; 9 bases line up with TRBD2. The CDR3 covers 15 residues. The V gene's germline CDR1 is SGHAT and CDR2 FQNNGV. The V gene end was trimmed by 0 bases and the J gene end by 4 bases; junction bases not matched to a gene: 1. This chain's CDR3 is CASSLETSGYNEQFF. The CDR3 bases are TGTGCCAGCAGCTTAGAAACTAGCGGGTACAATGAGCAGTTCTTC.

This clonotype was seen ten or more times. The chain has TRBV12-3 or TRBV12-4 and TRBJ2-3; 8 bases fit TRBD2. This CDR3 comprises 16 residues. V lost 2 bases and J lost 4; bases outside the gene matches: 8. CDR3: CASSLKRGRWADTQYF. Written as DNA, the CDR3 is TGTGCCAGCAGTTTAAAGCGGGGGAGATGGGCAGATACGCAGTATTTT.

The sample holds many counts of this clonotype. This chain uses TRBV20-1 with TRBJ2-1; possibly TRBD1 for D (6 bases). Germline-derived CDR1 and CDR2 are DFQATT and SNEGSKA (reference sequence). CDR3 length: 13 amino acids. V lost 5 bases to trimming and J lost 6 bases, with 14 bases between them. The CDR3 DNA follows: TGCAGTGCTCTCGTGGCAGGGGTCAATGAGCAGTTCTTC. Translated, it gives CSALVAGVNEQFF.

In its sample, this clonotype was seen many times. The rearrangement links TRBV20-1 to TRBJ1-2; maybe TRBD1 (6 bases). Germline V gives CDR1 DFQATT, CDR2 SNEGSKA (reference sequence). V was clipped by 3 bases and J by 5 bases, with 16 bases between them. This CDR3 region has 14 residues. This CDR3 is CSASDPRDMYGYTF. For the CDR3, the DNA is TGCAGTGCTAGTGACCCCCGGGACATGTATGGCTACACCTTC.

This clonotype appeared many times. The chain uses TRBV12-3 or TRBV12-4 and TRBJ1-2, with 9 bases identical to TRBD1. The J segment lost 4 bases and the V segment lost 6 bases, leaving 3 bases of the junction unmatched. The CDR3 covers 13 residues. The DNA for the CDR3 is TGTGCCAGCAGACCGGGACAGGGCTATGGCTACACCTTC. Translation: CASRPGQGYGYTF.

This clonotype was detected many times. This chain uses TRBV24-1 with TRBJ2-2; D is possibly TRBD2 (7 bases). Per the germline V gene, CDR1 is KGHDR and CDR2 is SFDVKD. Trimming cost V 9 bases and J 5 bases, with 12 bases left between them. CDR3 length equals 13 residues. CDR3 in amino acids: CATRGARTGELFF. As DNA, the CDR3 is TGTGCCACCCGGGGGGCCAGGACCGGGGAGCTGTTTTTT.

This clonotype was counted many times. The chain carries TRBV28 and TRBJ2-7; 8 bases agree with TRBD2. The CDR3 contains 13 residues. V shed 6 bases, J shed 5 bases, and the junction held 6 bases outside the gene matches. Germline assignment: CDR1 MDHEN and CDR2 SYDVKM. In DNA form, the CDR3 reads TGTGCCAGCAGACCAGCGGGAGACCACGAGCAGTACTTC. Protein sequence: CASRPAGDHEQYF.

Ten or more counts support this clonotype. The gene calls are TRBV7-2 and TRBJ2-6, with TRBD2 matching 11 bases. This CDR3 region has 18 residues. Germline V lookup: CDR1 SGHTA, CDR2 FQGNSA. V trimming: 2 bases; J trimming: 3 bases; junction bases outside the gene matches: 6. This CDR3 reads CASSLRIAGGLGANVLTF. The CDR3 DNA follows: TGTGCCAGCAGCTTAAGAATAGCGGGAGGGCTTGGGGCCAACGTCCTGACTTTC.

This clonotype was counted between two and nine times. This chain connects TRBV20-1 to TRBJ1-4; possibly TRBD1 for D (5 bases). Deletions cut 3 bases from V and 2 bases from J, with 16 bases between. The CDR3 has 16 residues. CDR1 and CDR2 from the germline V gene are DFQATT and SNEGSKA (reference sequence). The CDR3 DNA follows: TGCAGTGCTAGGTCGTTTGGCGCAGGGACTAATGAAAAACTGTTTTTT. Protein sequence: CSARSFGAGTNEKLFF.

In this sample, this clonotype turned up many times. The chain carries TRBV5-1 and TRBJ2-7; tentative D call: TRBD1 (6 bases). CDR1 and CDR2 (germline): SGHRS, YFSETQ. V lost 3 bases and J 3 bases, leaving 13 bases between the germline ends. The CDR3 spans 14 residues. The CDR3 protein is CASSYGTGFYEQYF. The DNA of the CDR3 is TGCGCCAGCAGCTATGGTACAGGGTTCTACGAGCAGTACTTC.

This clonotype has a count of ten or more. This rearrangement joins TRBV2 to TRBJ2-4, with 7 bases fitting TRBD2. Germline CDR1 SNHLY, CDR2 FYNNEI. This CDR3 has 13 residues. The V gene end was trimmed by 10 bases and the J gene end by 8 bases; junction bases not matched to a gene: 11. In DNA, the CDR3 is TGTGCCACAAACCCGGGGACTAAGGACATTCAGTACTTC. This gives the protein CATNPGTKDIQYF.